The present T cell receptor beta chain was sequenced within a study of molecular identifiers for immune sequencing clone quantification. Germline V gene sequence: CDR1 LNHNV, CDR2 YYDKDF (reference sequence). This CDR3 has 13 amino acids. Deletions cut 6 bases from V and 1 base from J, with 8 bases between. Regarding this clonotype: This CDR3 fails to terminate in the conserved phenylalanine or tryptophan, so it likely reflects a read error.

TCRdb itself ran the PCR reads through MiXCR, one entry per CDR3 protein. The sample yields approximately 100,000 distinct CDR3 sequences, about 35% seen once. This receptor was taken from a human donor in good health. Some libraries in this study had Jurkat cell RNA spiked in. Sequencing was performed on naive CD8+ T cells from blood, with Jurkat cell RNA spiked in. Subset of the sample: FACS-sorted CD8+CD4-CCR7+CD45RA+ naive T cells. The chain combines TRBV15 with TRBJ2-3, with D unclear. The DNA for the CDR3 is TGTGCCACCAGTTCCCGGGGCACAGATACGCAGTATCTT. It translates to CATSSRGTDTQYL.